Each of the 30 T cell receptor beta chains below was sequenced from the same sample in a study of CD4 and CD8 cells across lung adenocarcinoma regions. One entry per CDR3 protein, called by TCRdb with MiXCR from the PCR reads. The profile shows under 20,000 distinct CDR3 sequences, 46% of them singletons. The sequenced material came from CD4+ T cells from the margin of a lung tumor. Source of these receptors: a male donor with lung adenocarcinoma. The CD4 and CD8 labels of this study may be unreliable.

The chain links TRBV25-1 to TRBJ2-4, with D maybe TRBD2 (6 bases). V lost 1 base and J lost 13, with 23 bases in between. This CDR3 is built from 16 residues. Looked up from germline, CDR1 is MGHDK and CDR2 is SYGVNS. The CDR3 loop reads CASSELAGRAKNTQYF. The CDR3 DNA reads TGTGCCAGCAGTGAATTGGCGGGGCGGGCCAAAAACACGCAGTACTTC.

V gene TRBV14 combines with J gene TRBJ2-3; 7 bases match TRBD2. Germline V gives CDR1 SGHDN, CDR2 FVKESK. This CDR3 is built from 14 residues. The chain's CDR3 is CAGSGAGARATQYF. The CDR3, as DNA: TGTGCGGGCAGCGGGGCAGGAGCGCGAGCGACGCAGTATTTT. Supplemented by reference TRBV14 and TRBJ2-3, the full variable domain reads EAGVTQFPSHSVIEKGQTVTLRCDPISGHDNLYWYRRVMGKEIKFLLHFVKESKQDESGMPNNRFLAERTGGTYSTLKVQPAELEDSGVYFCAGSGAGARATQYFGPGTRLTVL.

This clonotype has ten or more counts. The chain combines TRBV6-5 with TRBJ1-2; D gene unclear. Trimming took 0 bases from V and 2 from J, leaving 13 bases between them. Germline values: CDR1 MNHEY, CDR2 SVGAGI. CDR3 length: 16 residues. The CDR3 coding sequence is TGTGCCAGCAGTTACTCGGCCACCATAGGGAACTATGGCTACACCTTC. Encoded protein: CASSYSATIGNYGYTF.

CDR3 nucleotides: TGTGCCAGCAGTGGACCGTTCTGGCGCGGGAGGGAAACAGATACGCAGTATTTT. Translated: CASSGPFWRGRETDTQYF. The rearrangement joins TRBV6-1 to TRBJ2-3, with 9 bases aligning to TRBD2. V lost 4 bases to trimming and J lost 3 bases; unmatched junction nucleotides: 14. CDR1 is MNHNS and CDR2 is SASEGT in the germline V gene. The CDR3 is 18 residues long.

This clonotype has at least ten counts. V is TRBV9 and J is TRBJ2-5; 10 bases align to TRBD2. The J segment lost 4 bases and the V segment lost 0 bases, leaving 3 bases of the junction unmatched. The CDR3 runs 15 residues. Germline values: CDR1 SGDLS, CDR2 YYNGEE. The CDR3 loop is CASSVGTSGTETQYF. DNA of the CDR3: TGTGCCAGCAGCGTAGGTACTAGCGGGACAGAGACCCAGTACTTC.

This clonotype was seen a few times. This chain uses TRBV9 with TRBJ2-7, with no clear D. Trimming removed 3 bases from V and 0 bases from J, with 13 bases in between. The CDR3 extends over 15 amino acids. Per the germline V gene, CDR1 is SGDLS and CDR2 is YYNGEE. CDR3 residues: CASSARGGDSYEQYF. In DNA, the CDR3 is TGTGCCAGCAGCGCGAGAGGCGGTGACTCCTACGAGCAGTACTTC.

There are a few counts of this clonotype. At one end, the junction sequence differs from germline, possibly due to a read error. The CDR3 loop reads CASREGGTDTQYF. In DNA, the CDR3 is TGTGCCAGCCGGGAGGGCGGGACAGATACCCAGTATTTT. J is TRBJ2-3 and V is TRBV6-1, with D perhaps TRBD2 (8 bases). The CDR3 runs to 13 residues. Germline values: CDR1 MNHNS, CDR2 SASEGT.

The rearrangement uses TRBV4-1 and TRBJ2-4; 10 bases are shared with TRBD2. Germline lookup yields CDR1 MGHRA and CDR2 YSYEKL. The junction had 16 bases not matched to a gene; V was cut back by 4 bases and J by 13 bases. CDR3 length: 16 residues. The CDR3 reads CASSPTSGCFKDMQYF. In DNA, the CDR3 is TGCGCCAGCAGCCCGACTAGCGGGTGTTTCAAAGATATGCAGTACTTC.

This chain joins TRBV6-1 and TRBJ2-5, with 8 bases fitting TRBD1. The ends lost 6 bases at V and 4 bases at J; junction bases unmatched: 4. The germline gives CDR1 MNHNS, CDR2 SASEGT. This CDR3 is built from 13 residues. The CDR3: CASRKGQAETQYF. The CDR3 bases are TGTGCCAGCAGGAAGGGACAGGCAGAGACCCAGTACTTC.

A few counts support this clonotype. One end of the junction varies from germline; a read error may be responsible. The rearrangement links TRBV6-5 to TRBJ2-2; no definite D call. This CDR3 has 15 residues. CDR1 and CDR2 from the germline V gene are MNHEY and SVGAGI. The CDR3 here is CASRLQSGIPDTLYF. The CDR3 coding sequence is TGTGCCAGCAGACTCCAGTCCGGAATTCCCGATACGCTGTATTTT.

This clonotype was seen at least ten times. A read error may account for a junction end that differs from germline. J is TRBJ2-5 and V is TRBV6-5; TRBD2 might be the D (5 bases). The length of the CDR3 is 15 residues. Germline CDR1 is MNHEY and CDR2 is SVGAGI. The CDR3 loop reads CASSYSPRQTNLGPF. In DNA, the CDR3 is TGTGCCAGCAGTTACTCCCCCCGTCAGACTAACCTAGGCCCCTTC.

The chain has TRBV6-1 and TRBJ2-5; 9 bases agree with TRBD2. This CDR3 comprises 15 residues. The germline V gene encodes CDR1 MNHNS and CDR2 SASEGT. J was trimmed by 11 bases and V by 7 bases; bases with no gene match: 17. This CDR3 reads CASNRASGAYYEQYF. The CDR3 nucleotides read TGTGCCAGCAATCGGGCTAGCGGGGCTTACTATGAGCAGTACTTC.

This clonotype was picked up a small number of times. The chain combines TRBV6-1 with TRBJ2-7; 10 bases agree with TRBD2. CDR3 size: 15 residues. Trimming at V came to 8 bases and at J to 3 bases, leaving 10 bases not matched to a gene. CDR1 MNHNS and CDR2 SASEGT come from the germline V gene. The CDR3, as DNA: TGTGCCAGCGGGGTGGATTGGACTAGCGGCTACGAGCAGTACTTC. Protein: CASGVDWTSGYEQYF.

The chain combines TRBV27 with TRBJ2-1; tentative D call: TRBD2 (6 bases). Deletions cut 2 bases from V and 8 bases from J, with 7 bases between. The V gene's germline CDR1 is MNHEY and CDR2 SMNVEV (reference sequence). This CDR3 spans 12 amino acids. The CDR3 region has the DNA TGTGCCAGCAGTTTACCGGGGGATGAGCAGTTCTTC. It is translated as CASSLPGDEQFF.

This clonotype has a count of ten or more. The CDR3 sequence is CASSSYSRGLGSPLHF. CDR3 in DNA: TGTGCCAGCAGCTCTTATAGCAGGGGGCTAGGTTCACCCCTCCACTTT. This chain uses TRBV7-2 with TRBJ1-6; 8 nucleotides match TRBD1. The V and J ends lost 4 bases and 9 bases, in that order; junction bases with no gene match: 11. Germline CDR1 SGHTA, CDR2 FQGNSA. This CDR3 spans 16 amino acids.

The rearrangement links TRBV6-5 to TRBJ2-3; D is perhaps TRBD2 (5 bases). Germline V gene sequence: CDR1 MNHEY, CDR2 SVGAGI. The CDR3 has 15 amino acids. The V and J ends lost 9 bases and 11 bases respectively, with 27 bases between them. CDR3 nucleotides: TGTGCCAGTAGACTCCAGTCCGGAATTCCCGGGGAGCAGTATTTT. Translating gives CASRLQSGIPGEQYF.

This chain connects TRBV6-1 to TRBJ2-1, with TRBD1 matching over 9 bases. The end of the DNA aligns better with TRBJ2-5, so the J call may be wrong. Germline CDR1 and CDR2: MNHNS and SASEGT. The CDR3 covers 11 residues. The CDR3 sequence is CASRGQGAQYF. The CDR3 DNA reads TGTGCCAGCAGGGGACAGGGTGCCCAGTACTTC.

This clonotype was detected only once. The rearrangement joins TRBV27 to TRBJ2-5; D perhaps matches TRBD2 (6 bases). V was trimmed by 5 bases and J by 8 bases, leaving 27 bases between them. CDR3 length: 17 residues. CDR1 and CDR2 from the germline V gene are MNHEY and SMNVEV (reference sequence). CDR3: CASSAGRVASGPDTQYF. CDR3 nucleotide sequence: TGTGCCAGCAGTGCGGGGCGCGTGGCTTCTGGCCCAGATACCCAGTACTTC.

This clonotype was observed a handful of times. The CDR3 here is CASRGKENTEAFF. In DNA, the CDR3 is TGTGCCAGCAGAGGCAAAGAGAACACTGAAGCTTTCTTT. The V and J genes are TRBV6-1 and TRBJ1-1; no clear D. The V end lost 6 bases, the J end lost 1 base, and 9 bases lay between the germline ends. CDR1 MNHNS and CDR2 SASEGT come from the germline V gene. This CDR3 has 13 residues.

The CDR3 protein is CASSESGGLANAGELFF. The CDR3 bases are TGTGCCAGCAGTGAATCAGGCGGACTAGCTAACGCCGGGGAGCTGTTTTTT. The V gene is TRBV25-1, the J gene TRBJ2-2; 8 bases map to TRBD2. The germline V gene encodes CDR1 MGHDK and CDR2 SYGVNS. This CDR3 has 17 residues. J was trimmed by 6 bases and V by 1 base; bases with no gene match: 10.

This clonotype was found a few times. The chain employs TRBV15 and TRBJ2-2; 10 bases align to TRBD1. This CDR3 is built from 15 residues. V gave up 4 bases and J gave up 4 bases; unmatched junction bases: 3. Per germline, CDR1 LNHNV and CDR2 YYDKDF (reference sequence). The CDR3 sequence: CATSTGQGVTGELFF. CDR3 DNA sequence: TGTGCCACCAGCACCGGACAGGGGGTCACCGGGGAGCTGTTTTTT.

The chain carries TRBV6-5 and TRBJ2-5, with 8 bases lining up with TRBD2. Per germline, CDR1 MNHEY and CDR2 SVGAGI. V trimming: 11 bases; J trimming: 2 bases; junction bases outside the gene matches: 10. The CDR3 consists of 14 residues. CDR3 loop: CAAFGGGEQETQYF. The CDR3 DNA reads TGTGCCGCGTTCGGGGGGGGTGAGCAAGAGACCCAGTACTTC.

There are many counts of this clonotype. The chain recombines TRBV9 with TRBJ2-3, with D maybe TRBD2 (5 bases). This CDR3 region has 14 residues. The germline V gene has CDR1 SGDLS and CDR2 YYNGEE. V shed 0 bases and J shed 6 bases, with 11 bases lying between them. CDR3 amino acids: CASSVVAGGDTQYF. The CDR3 DNA follows: TGTGCCAGCAGCGTAGTGGCAGGAGGCGATACGCAGTATTTT.

This clonotype has a handful of counts. The junction shows a germline mismatch at one end, possibly a read error. This chain links TRBV6-1 with TRBJ2-4; possibly TRBD2 for D (6 bases). The CDR3 is made up of 13 amino acids. Germline-derived CDR1 and CDR2 are MNHNS and SASEGT. For the CDR3, the DNA is TGTGCCAGGGGGGAGGACGGCACAGACACTCAGTACTTT. This gives the protein CARGEDGTDTQYF.

J is TRBJ2-1 and V is TRBV3-1; the D is unclear. Trimming cost V 4 bases and J 12 bases, with 13 bases left between them. The CDR3 is made up of 12 amino acids. Germline CDR1 reads LGHDT; CDR2 reads YNNKEL (reference sequence). CDR3 nucleotide sequence: TGTGCCAGCAGCCTTCCTAGAGTTGGGCAGTTCTTC. Residues: CASSLPRVGQFF.

The chain couples TRBV27 to TRBJ1-6; D is unclear. The germline V gene encodes CDR1 MNHEY and CDR2 SMNVEV (reference sequence). Deletions cut 5 bases from V and 7 bases from J, with 15 bases between. The CDR3 consists of 15 residues. CDR3 DNA: TGTGCCAGCAGTCCTGGCGTCGTGGGGAATTCACCCCTCCACTTT. It translates to CASSPGVVGNSPLHF.

The J gene is TRBJ2-3, the V gene TRBV6-1; maybe TRBD1 (5 bases). Germline CDR1 reads MNHNS; CDR2 reads SASEGT. This CDR3 comprises 12 residues. V lost 4 bases, J lost 6 bases, and 8 bases lay in between. The CDR3 DNA reads TGTGCCAGCAGTGTGAAGGGGGATACGCAGTATTTT. This codes for CASSVKGDTQYF.

The chain combines TRBV11-1 with TRBJ2-1; 9 bases are shared with TRBD1. The end of the DNA fits TRBJ2-5 better, so the J call may be wrong. In germline, CDR1 is SGHAT, CDR2 FQDESV (reference sequence). The CDR3 extends over 14 amino acids. CDR3 sequence reads: CASSLDRGRETQYF. As DNA, the CDR3 is TGTGCCAGCAGCTTAGACAGGGGGCGAGAGACCCAGTACTTC.

This clonotype was recorded at least ten times. The chain is built from TRBV9 and TRBJ2-1, with 7 bases that match TRBD2. This CDR3 region has 15 residues. From germline, CDR1 is SGDLS and CDR2 YYNGEE. The trim removed 0 bases at V and 3 bases at J, leaving 3 bases unmatched. CDR3 amino acids: CASSVGAGDYNEQFF. The CDR3 DNA reads as TGTGCCAGCAGCGTAGGGGCGGGAGACTACAATGAGCAGTTCTTC. Full variable domain (remainder filled in from reference TRBV9 and TRBJ2-1): DSGVTQTPKHLITATGQRVTLRCSPRSGDLSVYWYQQSLDQGLQFLIQYYNGEERAKGNILERFSAQQFPDLHSELNLSSLELGDSALYFCASSVGAGDYNEQFFGPGTRLTVL.

This chain uses TRBV6-5 with TRBJ2-1, with TRBD2 as a possible D gene (5 bases). Germline V gene sequence: CDR1 MNHEY, CDR2 SVGAGI. V lost 0 bases, J lost 3 bases, and 12 bases lay in between. The CDR3 sequence is 16 residues long. Here the CDR3 DNA reads TGTGCCAGCAGTTACTCGGTCGGGGTTGACTACAATGAGCAGTTCTTC. Its translation: CASSYSVGVDYNEQFF.